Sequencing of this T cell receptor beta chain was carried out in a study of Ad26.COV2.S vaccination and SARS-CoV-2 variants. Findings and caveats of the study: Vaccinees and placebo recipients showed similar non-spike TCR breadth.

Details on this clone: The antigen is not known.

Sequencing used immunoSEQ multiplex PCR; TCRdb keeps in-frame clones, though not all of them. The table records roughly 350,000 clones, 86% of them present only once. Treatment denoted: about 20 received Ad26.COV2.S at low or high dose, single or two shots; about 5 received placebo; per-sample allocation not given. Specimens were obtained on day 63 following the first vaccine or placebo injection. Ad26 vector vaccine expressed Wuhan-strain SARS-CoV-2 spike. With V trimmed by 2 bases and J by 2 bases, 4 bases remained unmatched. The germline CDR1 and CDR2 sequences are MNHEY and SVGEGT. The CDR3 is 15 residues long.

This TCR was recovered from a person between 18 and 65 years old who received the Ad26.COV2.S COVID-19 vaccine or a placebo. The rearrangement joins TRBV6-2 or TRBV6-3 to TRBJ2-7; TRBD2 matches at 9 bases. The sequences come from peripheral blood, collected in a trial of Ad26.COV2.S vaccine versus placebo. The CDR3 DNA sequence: TGTGCCAGCAGTTACCCCCTAGCGGGGCCCTACGAGCAGTACTTC. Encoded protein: CASSYPLAGPYEQYF.